The 24 T cell receptor beta chains given below trace back to one sample, sequenced in a study of blood T cell repertoires in COVID-19. The method was immunoSEQ multiplex PCR; TCRdb's version includes in-frame clones alone and lacks a portion of them. Of 300,000 to 450,000 clones listed, about 85% are singletons. Sample: peripheral blood. Receptors were obtained from a woman aged 18-35 years with acute or convalescent COVID-19.

This chain uses TRBV27 with TRBJ1-2; D possibly corresponds to TRBD1 (5 bases). Germline loops: CDR1 MNHEY, CDR2 SMNVEV (reference sequence). CDR3 size: 13 residues. Trimming took off 2 bases at V and 5 bases at J, with 9 bases between the two ends. CDR3 residues: CASSLAGTYGYTF. The CDR3 nucleotides read TGTGCCAGCAGTTTAGCCGGGACTTATGGCTACACCTTC.

The rearrangement joins TRBV4-1 to TRBJ2-5; D not resolved. This CDR3 region has 13 residues. Trimming took 4 bases from V and 2 from J, leaving 8 bases between them. Germline V gene lookup returns CDR1 MGHRA and CDR2 YSYEKL. The CDR3 DNA follows: TGCGCCAGCAGCCCTGAGGAGCAAGAGACCCAGTACTTC. Its translation: CASSPEEQETQYF.

V and J are TRBV9 and TRBJ2-3, with D maybe TRBD1 (5 bases). V was shortened by 2 bases and J by 6 bases, with 10 bases between the two germline ends. This CDR3 has 13 residues. In germline, CDR1 is SGDLS, CDR2 YYNGEE. For the CDR3, the DNA is TGTGCCAGCAGCGTCGTCAGGGCGGATACGCAGTATTTT. It translates to CASSVVRADTQYF. The variable domain in full, completed from reference TRBV9 and TRBJ2-3, reads DSGVTQTPKHLITATGQRVTLRCSPRSGDLSVYWYQQSLDQGLQFLIQYYNGEERAKGNILERFSAQQFPDLHSELNLSSLELGDSALYFCASSVVRADTQYFGPGTRLTVL.

The rearrangement links TRBV6-5 to TRBJ2-7, with D maybe TRBD1 (6 bases). Germline V gene sequence: CDR1 MNHEY, CDR2 SVGAGI. CDR3 length: 16 amino acids. V was shortened by 0 bases and J by 2 bases, with 14 bases between the two germline ends. CDR3 in DNA: TGTGCCAGCAGTTACTCGGAAGCAGGACAGACCTACGAGCAGTACTTC. Residues: CASSYSEAGQTYEQYF.

This chain connects TRBV7-3 to TRBJ2-3, with 8 nucleotides matching TRBD1. The CDR3 runs to 15 residues. The germline gives CDR1 SGHTA, CDR2 FQGTGA. J was trimmed by 1 base and V by 5 bases; bases with no gene match: 5. This CDR3 reads CASSRQGIGTDTQYF. The CDR3 bases are TGTGCCAGCAGCCGACAGGGGATAGGCACAGATACGCAGTATTTT. Full variable domain (remainder filled in from reference TRBV7-3 and TRBJ2-3): GAGVSQTPSNKVTEKGKYVELRCDPISGHTALYWYRQSLGQGPEFLIYFQGTGAADDSGLPNDRFFAVRPEGSVSTLKIQRTERGDSAVYLCASSRQGIGTDTQYFGPGTRLTVL.

The V call is TRBV3-1 (or the pseudogene TRBV3-2), the J call TRBJ1-3; perhaps TRBD1 as D (6 bases). The V and J ends lost 4 bases and 4 bases respectively, with 14 bases between them. Germline V gene data show CDR1 as LGHDT and CDR2 as YNNKEL (reference sequence). The CDR3 contains 15 residues. CDR3 amino acids: CASSLTGSTGNTIYF. In nucleotides, the CDR3 is TGTGCCAGCAGCCTTACAGGGAGTACAGGAAACACCATATATTTT.

The V gene is TRBV27, the J gene TRBJ2-7, with D possibly matching TRBD2 (6 bases). Trimming removed 1 base from V and 4 bases from J, with 14 bases in between. CDR1 and CDR2 from the germline V gene are MNHEY and SMNVEV (reference sequence). The CDR3 is 15 amino acids. DNA for the CDR3: TGTGCCAGCAGTTTATTAGGGGAGGACCTTTACGAGCAGTACTTC. It translates to CASSLLGEDLYEQYF.

With regard to this clone: This same CDR3 is encoded by further DNA sequences in the sample. The chain has TRBV29-1 and TRBJ2-3; D is ambiguous. The germline gives CDR1 SQVTM, CDR2 ANQGSEA. The CDR3 is 10 amino acids. The V gene lost 4 bases and the J gene lost 6 bases, with 5 bases spanning the gap. CDR3 nucleotides: TGCAGCGTTGTAACTGATACGCAGTATTTT. This codes for CSVVTDTQYF.

As DNA, the CDR3 is TGCGCCAGCAGCGACAGTTCCTACAATGAGCAGTTCTTC. Translation gives CASSDSSYNEQFF. The chain links TRBV5-1 to TRBJ2-1, with a weak D call TRBD1 (5 bases). Germline lookup yields CDR1 SGHRS and CDR2 YFSETQ. The CDR3 extends over 13 amino acids. V was shortened by 4 bases and J by 1 base, with 6 bases between the two germline ends.

This rearrangement joins TRBV10-3 to TRBJ1-4; TRBD1 agrees at 10 bases. The CDR3 runs 15 residues. V lost 5 bases, J lost 4 bases, and 4 bases stayed unmatched. CDR1 ENHRY and CDR2 SYGVKD come from the germline V gene. The CDR3 protein is CAISSRTGGNEKLFF. Written as DNA, the CDR3 is TGTGCCATCAGTAGTAGGACAGGGGGTAATGAAAAACTGTTTTTT.

J is TRBJ2-5 and V is TRBV5-1; 7 positions match TRBD2. V gave up 5 bases and J gave up 2 bases; unmatched junction bases: 3. Per germline, CDR1 SGHRS and CDR2 YFSETQ. The CDR3 runs to 13 residues. CDR3 bases: TGCGCCAGCAGTTCAGCGGGGCAAGAGACCCAGTACTTC. It translates to CASSSAGQETQYF. Filled out from reference TRBV5-1 and TRBJ2-5, the complete variable domain reads KAGVTQTPRYLIKTRGQQVTLSCSPISGHRSVSWYQQTPGQGLQFLFEYFSETQRNKGNFPGRFSGRQFSNSRSEMNVSTLELGDSALYLCASSSAGQETQYFGPGTRLLVL.

The chain has TRBV7-2 and TRBJ1-5, with D perhaps matching TRBD1 (6 bases). Germline assignment: CDR1 SGHTA and CDR2 FQGNSA. Trimming cost V 5 bases and J 7 bases, with 15 bases left between them. The CDR3 runs to 14 residues. DNA for the CDR3: TGTGCCAGCAGCGCCAACGGGGGGGCCCAGCCCCAGCATTTT. This translates into CASSANGGAQPQHF.

The chain recombines TRBV7-8 with TRBJ2-7, with 11 bases aligning to TRBD2. The CDR3 covers 15 residues. From germline, CDR1 is SGHVS and CDR2 FQNEAQ. V shed 6 bases, J shed 7 bases, and the junction held 11 bases outside the gene matches. The DNA for the CDR3 is TGTGCCAGCAGACAACTTAGCGGGGGGGCGGGTGAGCAGTACTTC. The encoded protein is CASRQLSGGAGEQYF.

The chain is built from TRBV9 and TRBJ1-2, with D tentatively TRBD1 (6 bases). The CDR3 runs to 13 residues. Looked up from germline, CDR1 is SGDLS and CDR2 is YYNGEE. Trimming left V 5 bases short and J 5 bases short, with 13 bases between. CDR3 protein: CASRPGAGYGYTF. The CDR3 DNA follows: TGTGCCAGCAGGCCAGGGGCAGGGTATGGCTACACCTTC. Based on the CDR3 plus reference TRBV9 and TRBJ1-2, the full variable domain is DSGVTQTPKHLITATGQRVTLRCSPRSGDLSVYWYQQSLDQGLQFLIQYYNGEERAKGNILERFSAQQFPDLHSELNLSSLELGDSALYFCASRPGAGYGYTFGSGTRLTVV.

This chain connects TRBV5-1 to TRBJ2-1; weak D call: TRBD1 (6 bases). This CDR3 has 15 residues. Trimming shortened V by 6 bases and J by 5 bases, and 18 bases separated the two germline ends. Germline V gives CDR1 SGHRS, CDR2 YFSETQ. The CDR3 loop reads CASTKGGARDNEQFF. DNA for the CDR3: TGCGCCAGCACTAAAGGGGGAGCACGAGACAATGAGCAGTTCTTC.

This chain uses TRBV19 with TRBJ1-5, with D perhaps matching TRBD1 (5 bases). This CDR3 contains 12 residues. Between the trimmed V and J ends, which lost 10 bases and 4 bases, there was a span of 11 bases. Germline V gives CDR1 LNHDA, CDR2 SQIVND (reference sequence). The CDR3 DNA sequence: TGTGCCACCAAGACAGAGAATCAGCCCCAGCATTTT. Encoded protein: CATKTENQPQHF.

The CDR3 region has the DNA TGTGCTAGTGGTTTAGGCAGGGGAGAAGATGAAAAACTGTTTTTT. This translates into CASGLGRGEDEKLFF. V usage is TRBV12-5 and J usage is TRBJ1-4, with a tentative D call TRBD1 (6 bases). V was cut by 3 bases and J by 6 bases, with 14 bases left in between. CDR1 and CDR2 (germline): LGHNT, FRNRAP. The CDR3 is made up of 15 amino acids.

This clone was picked up a small number of times. The chain carries TRBV7-9 and TRBJ1-5; a weak D match, TRBD1 (6 bases). The length of the CDR3 is 15 residues. Germline CDR1 reads SEHNR; CDR2 reads FQNEAQ (reference sequence). Trimming took off 4 bases at V and 5 bases at J, with 15 bases between the two ends. CDR3 bases: TGTGCCAGCAGCTCGCTGGACAGATCCGATCAGCCCCAGCATTTT. This sequence encodes CASSSLDRSDQPQHF.

This clone showed up just once. The rearrangement uses TRBV30 and TRBJ1-3; no clear D gene. The CDR3 sequence is 14 residues long. Deletions cut 4 bases from V and 2 bases from J, with 12 bases between. Germline V gene sequence: CDR1 GTSNPN, CDR2 SVGIG (reference sequence). The CDR3 loop reads CAWITGEPGNTIYF. CDR3 bases: TGTGCCTGGATCACCGGTGAGCCTGGAAACACCATATATTTT.

The V call is TRBV7-9, the J call TRBJ1-3, with 11 bases lining up with TRBD1. The CDR3 is 16 residues long. CDR1 and CDR2 (germline): SEHNR, FQNEAQ (reference sequence). Trimming took 5 bases from V and 3 from J; bases not matched to a gene: 6. CDR3 loop: CASSPGQGAGGNTIYF. The CDR3 DNA reads TGTGCCAGCAGCCCCGGACAGGGGGCAGGTGGAAACACCATATATTTT.

This chain connects TRBV19 to TRBJ1-1, with 9 bases matching TRBD1. The CDR3 is 16 amino acids. Germline-derived CDR1 and CDR2 are LNHDA and SQIVND (reference sequence). V lost 5 bases and J lost 4; bases outside the gene matches: 11. The chain's CDR3 is CASSPGTGYESTEAFF. CDR3 in DNA: TGTGCCAGTAGTCCAGGGACAGGGTATGAGAGCACTGAAGCTTTCTTT.

This clone has a handful of counts. CDR3 coding DNA: TGTGCCAGCAGTCGTAGACAGGGCTATGGCTACACCTTC. It translates to CASSRRQGYGYTF. The V and J genes are TRBV3-1 (or the pseudogene TRBV3-2) and TRBJ1-2; TRBD1 matches 7 bases. CDR1 LGHDT and CDR2 YNNKEL come from the germline V gene (reference sequence). This CDR3 has 13 residues. V dropped 6 bases and J dropped 4; count of bases not matched to a gene: 5.

The chain joins TRBV9 to TRBJ1-1, with TRBD1 matching 7 bases. CDR3 size: 16 residues. CDR1 SGDLS and CDR2 YYNGEE come from the germline V gene. With V trimmed by 5 bases and J by 3 bases, 13 bases remained unmatched. DNA for the CDR3: TGTGCCAGCAGTAATGGACAGGTGGGGGCTCACACTGAAGCTTTCTTT. It yields the protein CASSNGQVGAHTEAFF.

The chain carries TRBV2 and TRBJ2-2; weak D call: TRBD1 (5 bases). Per the germline V gene, CDR1 is SNHLY and CDR2 is FYNNEI. V shed 10 bases and J shed 0 bases, with 21 bases lying between them. The CDR3 loop spans 17 amino acids. CDR3 bases: TGTGCCATCACCGACCTGGGGCGGCCAACGAACACCGGGGAGCTGTTTTTT. As protein: CAITDLGRPTNTGELFF.